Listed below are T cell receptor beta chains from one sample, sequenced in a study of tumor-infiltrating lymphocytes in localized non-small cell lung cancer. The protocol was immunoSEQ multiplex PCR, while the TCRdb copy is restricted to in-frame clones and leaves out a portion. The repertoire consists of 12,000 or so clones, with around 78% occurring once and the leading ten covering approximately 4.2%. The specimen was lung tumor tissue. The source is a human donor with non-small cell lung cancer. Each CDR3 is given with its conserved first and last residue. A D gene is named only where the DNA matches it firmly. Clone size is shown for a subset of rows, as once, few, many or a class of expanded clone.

cdr3_aa: CASSDSGSGAYNEQFF
cdr3_nt: TGTGCCAGCAGTGACTCCGGGAGCGGGGCTTACAATGAGCAGTTCTTC
v_call: TRBV6-4
d_call: TRBD2
clone_size: once
j_call: TRBJ2-1

cdr3_aa: CASSLGPGQINSPLHF
cdr3_nt: TGTGCCAGCAGCTTAGGGCCGGGACAGATCAATTCACCCCTCCACTTT
v_call: TRBV7-9
d_call: TRBD1
clone_size: .
j_call: TRBJ1-6

cdr3_aa: CASSPGRGNYGYTF
cdr3_nt: TGTGCCAGCTCACCCGGCCGTGGAAACTATGGCTACACCTTC
v_call: TRBV18
d_call: .
clone_size: .
j_call: TRBJ1-2

cdr3_aa: CASRLDGYNEQFF
cdr3_nt: TGTGCCAGCAGGTTGGACGGGTACAATGAGCAGTTCTTC
v_call: TRBV7-6
d_call: .
clone_size: medium-sized
j_call: TRBJ2-1

cdr3_aa: CATSMGQRGETQYF
cdr3_nt: TGTGCCACCTCCATGGGACAGAGGGGCGAGACCCAGTACTTC
v_call: TRBV6-6
d_call: TRBD1
clone_size: .
j_call: TRBJ2-5

cdr3_aa: CASSPRLSFGQENTEAFF
cdr3_nt: TGTGCCAGCTCACCACGGCTCAGTTTTGGGCAGGAGAACACTGAAGCTTTCTTT
v_call: TRBV18
d_call: .
clone_size: .
j_call: TRBJ1-1

cdr3_aa: CAWSVRFEAFF
cdr3_nt: TGTGCCTGGAGTGTGCGGTTTGAAGCTTTCTTT
v_call: TRBV30
d_call: .
clone_size: .
j_call: TRBJ1-1

cdr3_aa: CASSSGTVYMNTEAFF
cdr3_nt: TGTGCCAGCAGTTCAGGGACAGTTTACATGAACACTGAAGCTTTCTTT
v_call: TRBV27
d_call: TRBD1
clone_size: .
j_call: TRBJ1-1

cdr3_aa: CASSYGEGDTQYF
cdr3_nt: TGTGCCAGCAGTTACGGGGAGGGAGATACGCAGTATTTT
v_call: TRBV6-5
d_call: TRBD2
clone_size: once
j_call: TRBJ2-3

cdr3_aa: CASSFSSQTLYEQYF
cdr3_nt: TGTGCCAGCAGTTTCAGCAGTCAGACGCTCTACGAGCAGTACTTC
v_call: TRBV6-1
d_call: .
clone_size: .
j_call: TRBJ2-7

cdr3_aa: CASSSIFNYGYTF
cdr3_nt: TGTGCCAGCAGCTCTATTTTTAACTATGGCTACACCTTC
v_call: TRBV11-2
d_call: .
clone_size: .
j_call: TRBJ1-2

cdr3_aa: CASSHSSGGTATGELFF
cdr3_nt: TGTGCCAGCAGTCATTCTAGCGGAGGAACCGCCACCGGGGAGCTGTTTTTT
v_call: TRBV7-2
d_call: TRBD2
clone_size: .
j_call: TRBJ2-2

cdr3_aa: CASSSAGGTEAFF
cdr3_nt: TGTGCCAGCAGTTCCGCCGGGGGCACTGAAGCTTTCTTT
v_call: TRBV28
d_call: .
clone_size: .
j_call: TRBJ1-1

cdr3_aa: CASSPKGREGDTQYF
cdr3_nt: TGTGCCAGCAGCCCGAAAGGTCGGGAAGGGGATACGCAGTATTTT
v_call: TRBV27
d_call: .
clone_size: .
j_call: TRBJ2-3

cdr3_aa: CASSVGQGNSEQFF
cdr3_nt: TGTGCCAGCAGTGTAGGTCAGGGCAACAGTGAGCAGTTCTTC
v_call: TRBV2
d_call: .
clone_size: .
j_call: TRBJ2-1

cdr3_aa: CASSSGQAALEQYF
cdr3_nt: TGCGCCAGCAGTTCCGGACAGGCAGCGTTGGAGCAGTACTTC
v_call: TRBV5-1
d_call: TRBD1
clone_size: .
j_call: TRBJ2-5

cdr3_aa: CASSQDTGWETQYF
cdr3_nt: TGCGCCAGCAGCCAAGATACGGGGTGGGAGACCCAGTACTTC
v_call: TRBV4-1
d_call: .
clone_size: .
j_call: TRBJ2-5

cdr3_aa: CASGLVLKDRVNSPLHF
cdr3_nt: TGTGCTAGTGGTTTGGTACTCAAGGACAGGGTTAATTCACCCCTCCACTTT
v_call: TRBV12-5
d_call: TRBD1
clone_size: once
j_call: TRBJ1-6

cdr3_aa: CASSAGTGRETQYF
cdr3_nt: TGTGCCAGCAGTGCAGGGACAGGGAGGGAGACCCAGTACTTC
v_call: TRBV2
d_call: TRBD1
clone_size: few
j_call: TRBJ2-5

cdr3_aa: CASTQLSGGPGRYTF
cdr3_nt: TGCGCCAGCACCCAACTCTCCGGGGGGCCCGGGCGCTACACCTTC
v_call: TRBV4-3
d_call: .
clone_size: .
j_call: TRBJ1-2

cdr3_aa: CASSYDPRAEAFF
cdr3_nt: TGTGCCAGCAGCTACGATCCCAGAGCTGAAGCTTTCTTT
v_call: TRBV11-2
d_call: .
clone_size: .
j_call: TRBJ1-1

cdr3_aa: CASSPAGTARALLNTGELFF
cdr3_nt: TGTGCCAGCTCACCGGCCGGGACAGCCAGAGCATTGTTGAACACCGGGGAGCTGTTTTTT
v_call: TRBV18
d_call: TRBD1
clone_size: .
j_call: TRBJ2-2

cdr3_aa: CASSWGRDRVYPEQFF
cdr3_nt: TGTGCCAGTAGCTGGGGTAGGGACAGGGTTTATCCTGAGCAGTTCTTC
v_call: TRBV19
d_call: TRBD1
clone_size: .
j_call: TRBJ2-1

cdr3_aa: CASRRGTEGYTEAFF
cdr3_nt: TGTGCCAGCAGGAGAGGAACAGAGGGTTACACTGAAGCTTTCTTT
v_call: TRBV2
d_call: .
clone_size: .
j_call: TRBJ1-1

cdr3_aa: CASSFPGLAGVTQETQYF
cdr3_nt: TGTGCCAGCAGCTTCCCGGGACTAGCGGGAGTTACGCAAGAGACCCAGTACTTC
v_call: TRBV7-9
d_call: TRBD2
clone_size: .
j_call: TRBJ2-5

cdr3_aa: CSVGMQGSVGNTIYF
cdr3_nt: TGCAGCGTTGGCATGCAGGGTAGCGTTGGAAACACCATATATTTT
v_call: TRBV29-1
d_call: .
clone_size: .
j_call: TRBJ1-3

cdr3_aa: CASSFYSHTGELFF
cdr3_nt: TGTGCCAGCAGTTTTTACTCTCACACCGGGGAGCTGTTTTTT
v_call: TRBV27
d_call: .
clone_size: .
j_call: TRBJ2-2

cdr3_aa: CASSLWGARNTIYF
cdr3_nt: TGTGCCAGCAGCTTGTGGGGGGCCAGAAACACCATATATTTT
v_call: TRBV5-6
d_call: .
clone_size: .
j_call: TRBJ1-3

cdr3_aa: CASRARTSVDTQYF
cdr3_nt: TGTGCCAGCAGAGCTCGGACTAGCGTAGATACGCAGTATTTT
v_call: TRBV6-5
d_call: TRBD2
clone_size: .
j_call: TRBJ2-3

cdr3_aa: CASSLTQASVYGYTF
cdr3_nt: TGTGCCAGCAGCCTTACACAGGCTAGCGTCTATGGCTACACCTTC
v_call: TRBV7-2
d_call: .
clone_size: .
j_call: TRBJ1-2

cdr3_aa: CASSPQQGNNYGYTF
cdr3_nt: TGTGCCAGCAGCCCCCAACAGGGAAATAACTATGGCTACACCTTC
v_call: TRBV7-2
d_call: .
clone_size: .
j_call: TRBJ1-2

cdr3_aa: CASSYRKNTEAFF
cdr3_nt: TGTGCCAGCAGCTACAGGAAGAACACTGAAGCTTTCTTT
v_call: TRBV7-2
d_call: .
clone_size: once
j_call: TRBJ1-1

cdr3_aa: CSAPTRTTYNEQFF
cdr3_nt: TGCAGCGCCCCGACTAGGACCACTTACAATGAGCAGTTCTTC
v_call: TRBV29-1
d_call: .
clone_size: once
j_call: TRBJ2-1

cdr3_aa: CASSLRTVYEQYF
cdr3_nt: TGTGCCAGCAGCTTGAGGACAGTCTACGAGCAGTACTTC
v_call: TRBV5-8
d_call: .
clone_size: .
j_call: TRBJ2-7

cdr3_aa: CASSILGTTGELFF
cdr3_nt: TGTGCCAGTAGTATCTTGGGAACCACCGGGGAGCTGTTTTTT
v_call: TRBV19
d_call: .
clone_size: .
j_call: TRBJ2-2

cdr3_aa: CASSLVTGINEQFF
cdr3_nt: TGCGCCAGCAGCTTGGTTACAGGGATCAATGAGCAGTTCTTC
v_call: TRBV5-1
d_call: .
clone_size: few
j_call: TRBJ2-1

cdr3_aa: CASSPQRSYEQYF
cdr3_nt: TGTGCCAGCTCACCCCAGCGGTCCTACGAGCAGTACTTC
v_call: TRBV18
d_call: .
clone_size: few
j_call: TRBJ2-7

cdr3_aa: CASSRRLEETQYF
cdr3_nt: TGTGCCAGCAGCCGGAGGTTGGAAGAGACCCAGTACTTC
v_call: TRBV28
d_call: .
clone_size: once
j_call: TRBJ2-5

cdr3_aa: CAGASTGANVLTF
cdr3_nt: TGTGCCGGGGCTAGCACTGGGGCCAACGTCCTGACTTTC
v_call: TRBV2
d_call: .
clone_size: .
j_call: TRBJ2-6

cdr3_aa: CASSQDGSFPQHF
cdr3_nt: TGCGCCAGCAGCCAAGACGGTTCCTTCCCCCAGCATTTT
v_call: TRBV4-1
d_call: .
clone_size: .
j_call: TRBJ1-5

cdr3_aa: CASSFTGGRDTQYF
cdr3_nt: TGTGCCAGCAGCTTCACGGGAGGGAGGGATACGCAGTATTTT
v_call: TRBV7-8
d_call: TRBD2
clone_size: .
j_call: TRBJ2-3

cdr3_aa: CASRGRGDTEAFF
cdr3_nt: TGTGCCAGCCGCGGGCGTGGGGACACTGAAGCTTTCTTT
v_call: TRBV18
d_call: .
clone_size: .
j_call: TRBJ1-1

cdr3_aa: CSVGAGGRFYEQYF
cdr3_nt: TGCAGCGTTGGGGCCGGGGGGAGATTTTACGAGCAGTACTTC
v_call: TRBV29-1
d_call: TRBD2
clone_size: once
j_call: TRBJ2-7

cdr3_aa: CASSQNRAPGGYTF
cdr3_nt: TGTGCCAGCAGCCAAAATAGGGCCCCTGGTGGCTACACCTTC
v_call: TRBV14
d_call: .
clone_size: .
j_call: TRBJ1-2

cdr3_aa: CASSLGRTSSQETQYF
cdr3_nt: TGTGCCAGCAGCTTGGGAAGGACTAGCTCCCAAGAGACCCAGTACTTC
v_call: TRBV7-2
d_call: TRBD2
clone_size: .
j_call: TRBJ2-5

cdr3_aa: CAISTGQNYGYTF
cdr3_nt: TGTGCCATCAGTACGGGACAGAACTATGGCTACACCTTC
v_call: TRBV10-3
d_call: TRBD1
clone_size: .
j_call: TRBJ1-2

cdr3_aa: CASRAGETQYF
cdr3_nt: TGTGCCAGCAGGGCAGGAGAGACCCAGTACTTC
v_call: TRBV6-5
d_call: .
clone_size: .
j_call: TRBJ2-5

cdr3_aa: CASSQEGPYRGVGETQYF
cdr3_nt: TGCGCCAGCAGCCAAGAGGGGCCTTACAGGGGAGTAGGGGAGACCCAGTACTTC
v_call: TRBV4-3
d_call: TRBD1
clone_size: .
j_call: TRBJ2-5

cdr3_aa: CASRRTSGRYEQYF
cdr3_nt: TGTGCCAGCAGACGGACTAGCGGGAGATACGAGCAGTACTTC
v_call: TRBV6-5
d_call: TRBD2
clone_size: .
j_call: TRBJ2-7

cdr3_aa: CASSLVGNSNQPQHF
cdr3_nt: TGTGCCAGCAGCTTAGTAGGGAATAGCAATCAGCCCCAGCATTTT
v_call: TRBV7-2
d_call: .
clone_size: .
j_call: TRBJ1-5